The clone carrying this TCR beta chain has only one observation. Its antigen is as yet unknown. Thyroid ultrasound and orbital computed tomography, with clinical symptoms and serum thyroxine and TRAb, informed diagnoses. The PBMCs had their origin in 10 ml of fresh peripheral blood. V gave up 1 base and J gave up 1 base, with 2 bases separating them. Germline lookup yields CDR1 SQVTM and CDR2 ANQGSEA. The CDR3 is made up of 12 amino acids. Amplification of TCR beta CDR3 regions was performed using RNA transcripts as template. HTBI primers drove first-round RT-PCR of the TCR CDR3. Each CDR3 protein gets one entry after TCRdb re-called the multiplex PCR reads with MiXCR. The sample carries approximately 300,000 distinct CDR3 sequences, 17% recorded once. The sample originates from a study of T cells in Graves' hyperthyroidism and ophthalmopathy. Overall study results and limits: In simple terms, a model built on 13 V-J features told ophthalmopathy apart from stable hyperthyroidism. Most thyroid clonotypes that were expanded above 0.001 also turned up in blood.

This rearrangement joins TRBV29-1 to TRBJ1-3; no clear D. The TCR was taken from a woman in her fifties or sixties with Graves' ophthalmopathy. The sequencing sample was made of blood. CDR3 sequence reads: CSVEVSGNTIYF. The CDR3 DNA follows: TGCAGCGTTGAAGTGTCTGGAAACACCATATATTTT. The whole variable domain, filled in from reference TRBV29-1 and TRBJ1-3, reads SAVISQKPSRDICQRGTSLTIQCQVDSQVTMMFWYRQQPGQSLTLIATANQGSEATYESGFVIDKFPISRPNLTFSTLTVSNMSPEDSSIYLCSVEVSGNTIYFGEGSWLTVV.